One and the same sample provided the 14 T cell receptor beta chains below, sequenced in a study of blood T cell repertoires in COVID-19. Measured with immunoSEQ multiplex PCR; TCRdb has only the in-frame clones, and not every one. The data hold about 92,000 clones, with around 82% observed a single time. Input material: peripheral blood. These receptor sequences come from a man aged 50 or older who had recovered from COVID-19.

V gene TRBV7-2 combines with J gene TRBJ1-6, with 8 bases that match TRBD1. The V segment lost 5 bases and the J segment 7 bases; nucleotides outside the gene matches: 7. The germline gives CDR1 SGHTA, CDR2 FQGNSA. The CDR3 covers 15 residues. CDR3 bases: TGTGCCAGCAGCCCCCCGACAGGGGAAAATTCACCCCTCCACTTT. As protein: CASSPPTGENSPLHF.

This chain connects TRBV27 to TRBJ2-7, with a tentative D call TRBD1 (5 bases). Germline values: CDR1 MNHEY, CDR2 SMNVEV (reference sequence). The CDR3 runs 14 residues. V shed 8 bases and J shed 4 bases, with 18 bases lying between them. The CDR3 coding sequence is TGTGCCAGCGGTCTAGGGGCGGTATCATACGAGCAGTACTTC. As protein: CASGLGAVSYEQYF.

The chain links TRBV5-8 to TRBJ2-7, with D perhaps matching TRBD1 (5 bases). This CDR3 comprises 14 residues. V gave up 0 bases and J gave up 0 bases, with 7 bases separating them. Germline values: CDR1 SGHTS, CDR2 YDEGEE. CDR3 sequence: CASSLGQISYEQYF. CDR3 bases: TGTGCCAGCAGCTTGGGACAGATCTCCTACGAGCAGTACTTC.

The table lists this clone with a count of one. The chain employs TRBV11-3 and TRBJ2-7; D uncertain. Trimming shortened V by 1 base and J by 2 bases, and 9 bases separated the two germline ends. The germline gives CDR1 SGHNT, CDR2 YENEEA. The CDR3 is 14 residues long. The CDR3 coding sequence is TGTGCCAGCAGCTTAGGTGGAGCAACCTACGAGCAGTACTTC. This sequence encodes CASSLGGATYEQYF.

The chain uses TRBV9 and TRBJ1-1; D ambiguous. V was shortened by 4 bases and J by 0 bases, with 16 bases between the two germline ends. The CDR3 sequence is 16 residues long. Per the germline V gene, CDR1 is SGDLS and CDR2 is YYNGEE. For the CDR3, the DNA is TGTGCCAGCAGCACAGCCGAGGGTGGCGTGAACACTGAAGCTTTCTTT. Its protein is CASSTAEGGVNTEAFF.

V usage is TRBV7-2 and J usage is TRBJ1-2; D remains ambiguous. The V and J ends lost 3 bases and 4 bases respectively, with 12 bases between them. The CDR3 contains 14 residues. Per the germline V gene, CDR1 is SGHTA and CDR2 is FQGNSA. The chain's CDR3 is CASSFDIQSYGYTF. The CDR3, as DNA: TGTGCCAGCAGCTTCGATATACAGTCCTATGGCTACACCTTC.

The CDR3 bases are TGTGCCAGCAGCGGCCAAGGGACAGGGAACGATCGCGAGCAGTACTTC. The encoded protein is CASSGQGTGNDREQYF. This chain uses TRBV9 with TRBJ2-7; TRBD1 agrees at 9 bases. The CDR3 has 16 residues. Germline trimming cut 3 bases from V and 6 bases from J; bases unmatched to any gene: 13. Germline lookup yields CDR1 SGDLS and CDR2 YYNGEE.

The rearrangement uses TRBV27 and TRBJ1-2; 9 bases fit TRBD1. Per germline, CDR1 MNHEY and CDR2 SMNVEV (reference sequence). J was trimmed by 6 bases and V by 6 bases; bases with no gene match: 2. The CDR3 has 12 amino acids. The DNA of the CDR3 is TGTGCCAGCAGGGGGACAGGGCATGGCTACACCTTC. This gives the protein CASRGTGHGYTF.

The genes are TRBV6-1 and TRBJ1-2; D is possibly TRBD1 (6 bases). This CDR3 comprises 13 residues. The V and J ends lost 3 bases and 3 bases respectively, with 8 bases between them. Germline V lookup: CDR1 MNHNS, CDR2 SASEGT. CDR3 sequence (DNA): TGTGCCAGCAGTGAGGACAGAGACTATGGCTACACCTTC. Protein: CASSEDRDYGYTF.

V usage is TRBV19 and J usage is TRBJ1-2; TRBD1 agrees at 8 bases. CDR1 and CDR2 from the germline V gene are LNHDA and SQIVND (reference sequence). V was pared by 6 bases and J by 6 bases, with 6 bases of the junction left unmatched. This CDR3 is 13 amino acids long. The CDR3 sequence: CASRRAGGDGYTF. The DNA of the CDR3 is TGTGCCAGTAGGAGGGCAGGGGGCGATGGCTACACCTTC.

This clone was found once. The chain links TRBV7-2 to TRBJ2-3; 11 bases are a match to TRBD2. CDR3 length equals 16 residues. Germline CDR1 SGHTA, CDR2 FQGNSA. The ends lost 8 bases at V and 2 bases at J; junction bases unmatched: 9. CDR3 sequence: CASGALAGGHTDTQYF. The CDR3 DNA sequence: TGTGCCAGCGGTGCCCTAGCGGGGGGTCACACAGATACGCAGTATTTT.

The J gene is TRBJ2-1, the V gene TRBV6-4; 7 bases match TRBD2. The length of the CDR3 is 13 residues. Unmatched junction bases numbered 5, after V lost 4 bases and J lost 8 bases. CDR1 and CDR2 (germline): MRHNA, SNTAGT. The CDR3 coding sequence is TGTGCCAGCAGTGCCACGGGAGGCTATGAGCAGTTCTTC. It specifies CASSATGGYEQFF.

The V call is TRBV3-1 (or the pseudogene TRBV3-2), the J call TRBJ2-1; 10 bases line up with TRBD2. The CDR3 runs 15 residues. V lost 4 bases to trimming and J lost 4 bases; unmatched junction nucleotides: 4. Germline V gene sequence: CDR1 LGHDT, CDR2 YNNKEL (reference sequence). The CDR3 sequence is CASSRAGGTYNEQFF. The DNA of the CDR3 is TGTGCCAGCAGCCGAGCGGGGGGGACGTACAATGAGCAGTTCTTC.

The chain recombines TRBV7-8 with TRBJ1-4, with a weak D call TRBD1 (6 bases). V lost 4 bases and J 7 bases, leaving 19 bases between the germline ends. CDR1 is SGHVS and CDR2 is FQNEAQ in the germline V gene. The length of the CDR3 is 16 residues. The CDR3 nucleotides are TGTGCCAGCAGCTCCCGAGATTGGGGGCGCGCTGAAAAACTGTTTTTT. It yields the protein CASSSRDWGRAEKLFF.